This T cell receptor (beta chain) was retrieved from a study of blood T cell repertoires in COVID-19. Profiled with immunoSEQ multiplex PCR; TCRdb holds only in-frame clones, not every one. This table holds some 54,000 clones, around 90% found once. This CDR3 is built from 15 residues. From germline, CDR1 is LNHDA and CDR2 SQIVND (reference sequence). V lost 3 bases to trimming and J lost 7 bases; unmatched junction nucleotides: 6. V gene TRBV19 combines with J gene TRBJ1-5; 10 nucleotides line up with TRBD1. The sequence derives from a man aged 55 to 70 with acute or convalescent COVID-19. What was sequenced was peripheral blood. CDR3 residues: CASSMVTGGFQPQHF. CDR3 sequence (DNA): TGTGCCAGTAGTATGGTGACAGGGGGCTTCCAGCCCCAGCATTTT.